One sample yielded the 26 T cell receptor beta chains listed below, sequenced in a study of cytomegalovirus exposure and HLA in healthy donors. PCR employed 60 Vbeta and 13 Jbeta primers. Some clones are missing from TCRdb's copy, which holds only in-frame ones; the method was immunoSEQ multiplex PCR. The repertoire holds about 96,000 clones, with approximately 74% as singletons. Material for sequencing was PBMCs. The receptors come from a female donor in good health and CMV-seropositive.

The rearrangement joins TRBV2 to TRBJ1-1, with 7 nucleotides matching TRBD1. J gave up 3 bases and V 5 bases, and 6 bases lay outside the gene matches. Germline CDR1 is SNHLY and CDR2 is FYNNEI. The CDR3 has 14 residues. The CDR3 loop reads CASSTRQGDTEAFF. DNA for the CDR3: TGTGCCAGCAGTACTCGACAGGGCGACACTGAAGCTTTCTTT.

The J gene is TRBJ2-1, the V gene TRBV15; weak D call: TRBD2 (6 bases). The V end was cut by 5 bases, the J end by 5 bases, with 19 bases between. Per germline, CDR1 LNHNV and CDR2 YYDKDF (reference sequence). This CDR3 region has 16 residues. DNA of the CDR3: TGTGCCACCAGCGGTGGGACTCCCCGAGATCACAATGAGCAGTTCTTC. It specifies CATSGGTPRDHNEQFF.

The chain is built from TRBV15 and TRBJ1-5; maybe TRBD1 (6 bases). Looked up from germline, CDR1 is LNHNV and CDR2 is YYDKDF (reference sequence). V dropped 0 bases and J dropped 5 bases, with 11 bases sitting between them. The CDR3 covers 15 residues. In DNA, the CDR3 is TGTGCCACCAGCAGAGATGGGGCAGGGGATCAGCCCCAGCATTTT. This sequence encodes CATSRDGAGDQPQHF.

The chain combines TRBV11-1 with TRBJ1-2; no reliable D call. The CDR3 has 15 amino acids. With 5 bases removed from V and 4 bases from J, the gap between germline ends came to 17 bases. The germline gives CDR1 SGHAT, CDR2 FQDESV (reference sequence). CDR3 residues: CASSPRHGRSYGYTF. In nucleotides, the CDR3 is TGTGCCAGCAGCCCTCGACACGGGAGGAGCTATGGCTACACCTTC.

The chain links TRBV6-6 to TRBJ1-4, with D uncertain. Trimming took 7 bases from V and 5 from J, leaving 11 bases between them. Germline CDR1 is MNHNY and CDR2 is SVGAGI (reference sequence). CDR3 length: 13 residues. The CDR3 loop reads CASTAPGNEKLFF. The CDR3 coding sequence is TGTGCCAGCACCGCCCCGGGGAATGAAAAACTGTTTTTT.

V gene TRBV7-2 combines with J gene TRBJ1-2; 8 bases line up with TRBD1. The CDR3 sequence is 14 residues long. Germline V CDR1 and CDR2: SGHTA, FQGNSA. V trimming: 5 bases; J trimming: 1 base; junction bases outside the gene matches: 3. The chain's CDR3 is CASSRQGNNYGYTF. DNA of the CDR3: TGTGCCAGCAGCCGACAGGGGAATAACTATGGCTACACCTTC.

The chain employs TRBV6-6 and TRBJ2-2, with a tentative D call TRBD2 (5 bases). This CDR3 comprises 12 residues. Germline V lookup: CDR1 MNHNY, CDR2 SVGAGI (reference sequence). The germline V and J ends were trimmed by 4 bases and 8 bases, with 8 bases remaining between them. Written as DNA, the CDR3 is TGTGCCAGCAGTTTCGGCGGGGGGGAGCTGTTTTTT. Amino acids: CASSFGGGELFF.

CDR3 sequence: CAISMTGVGTGELFF. The DNA for the CDR3 is TGTGCCATCAGTATGACAGGGGTTGGCACCGGGGAGCTGTTTTTT. The V and J genes are TRBV10-3 and TRBJ2-2, with 8 bases identical to TRBD1. The V gene end was trimmed by 5 bases and the J gene end by 4 bases; junction bases not matched to a gene: 6. This CDR3 comprises 15 residues. The germline CDR1 and CDR2 sequences are ENHRY and SYGVKD.

This chain connects TRBV6-1 to TRBJ1-1; D is undetermined. The CDR3 is 13 residues long. Germline V gene lookup returns CDR1 MNHNS and CDR2 SASEGT. V lost 7 bases, J lost 1 base, and 10 bases lay in between. CDR3 sequence reads: CASKSGQNTEAFF. In nucleotides, the CDR3 is TGTGCCAGCAAGAGTGGTCAGAACACTGAAGCTTTCTTT.

This clone appeared once. The chain has TRBV30 and TRBJ1-4; D uncertain. V was clipped by 1 base and J by 3 bases, with 6 bases between them. The CDR3 loop spans 13 amino acids. Germline V gene lookup returns CDR1 GTSNPN and CDR2 SVGIG (reference sequence). CDR3 residues: CAWSDSSNEKLFF. CDR3 coding DNA: TGTGCCTGGAGTGATAGTTCTAATGAAAAACTGTTTTTT.

This clone was found a few times. V and J are TRBV6-5 and TRBJ1-1, with 7 nucleotides matching TRBD1. V dropped 6 bases and J dropped 0; count of bases not matched to a gene: 4. The germline gives CDR1 MNHEY, CDR2 SVGAGI. The CDR3 loop spans 14 amino acids. CDR3 residues: CASSSQGMNTEAFF. DNA of the CDR3: TGTGCCAGCAGCTCACAGGGGATGAACACTGAAGCTTTCTTT.

The chain couples TRBV7-2 to TRBJ2-3; 9 bases agree with TRBD2. V trimming: 5 bases; J trimming: 5 bases; junction bases outside the gene matches: 8. Germline CDR1 reads SGHTA; CDR2 reads FQGNSA. This CDR3 has 15 residues. Here the CDR3 DNA reads TGTGCCAGCAGCCGTGGCGGGGGGGCGAGAGATACGCAGTATTTT. Protein sequence: CASSRGGGARDTQYF. Looking up the rest from reference TRBV7-2 and TRBJ2-3 gives the full variable domain: GAGVSQSPSNKVTEKGKDVELRCDPISGHTALYWYRQSLGQGLEFLIYFQGNSAPDKSGLPSDRFSAERTGGSVSTLTIQRTQQEDSAVYLCASSRGGGARDTQYFGPGTRLTVL.

J is TRBJ1-6 and V is TRBV7-2; 8 bases are a match to TRBD1. The CDR3 is made up of 16 amino acids. Germline V gene data show CDR1 as SGHTA and CDR2 as FQGNSA. J lost 12 bases, V lost 5 bases, and 15 bases had no gene match. The chain's CDR3 is CASSANDRGSGRPLHF. The DNA for the CDR3 is TGTGCCAGCAGCGCTAACGACAGGGGCTCGGGTCGACCCCTCCACTTT.

This rearrangement joins TRBV10-3 to TRBJ2-1, with 7 nucleotides matching TRBD2. The germline V gene encodes CDR1 ENHRY and CDR2 SYGVKD. The V and J ends lost 7 bases and 6 bases, in that order; junction bases with no gene match: 3. The CDR3 length is 12 residues. In nucleotides, the CDR3 is TGTGCCATCATGGGCGGGGGCAATGAGCAGTTCTTC. Encoded protein: CAIMGGGNEQFF.

On this clone itself: The sample carries other DNA sequences with the same CDR3. The chain links TRBV7-8 to TRBJ1-1; 7 nucleotides line up with TRBD1. Losses at the gene ends were 1 base for V and 4 bases for J; bases not matched to a gene: 0. In germline, CDR1 is SGHVS, CDR2 FQNEAQ. The CDR3 covers 13 residues. Written as DNA, the CDR3 is TGTGCCAGCAGCTTAGACAGGGGCACTGAAGCTTTCTTT. Translating gives CASSLDRGTEAFF.

J is TRBJ2-7 and V is TRBV5-3, with 7 nucleotides matching TRBD2. TRBV5-3 is identified as an open reading frame with a role that is uncertain. This CDR3 comprises 13 residues. The V gene end was trimmed by 6 bases and the J gene end by 2 bases; junction bases not matched to a gene: 5. The CDR3 reads CARTQRGTYEQYF. CDR3 DNA: TGTGCCAGAACTCAGCGGGGTACCTACGAGCAGTACTTC.

The gene calls are TRBV19 and TRBJ1-5, with 9 positions matching TRBD1. The ends lost 7 bases at V and 7 bases at J; junction bases unmatched: 8. Germline CDR1 and CDR2: LNHDA and SQIVND (reference sequence). The CDR3 extends over 14 amino acids. The DNA of the CDR3 is TGTGCCAGTACCAAACAGGGGGCCGGGCAGCCCCAGCATTTT. Translating gives CASTKQGAGQPQHF.

The V and J genes are TRBV5-1 and TRBJ2-7; maybe TRBD1 (5 bases). The CDR3 is 12 amino acids. The V end lost 4 bases, the J end lost 6 bases, and 11 bases lay between the germline ends. Germline CDR1 SGHRS, CDR2 YFSETQ. The CDR3 DNA sequence: TGCGCCAGCAGCGGCCAGGGTGTCGAGCAGTACTTC. It translates to CASSGQGVEQYF.

The V and J genes are TRBV28 and TRBJ1-6, with D tentatively TRBD1 (5 bases). The CDR3 length is 16 residues. Germline CDR1 and CDR2: MDHEN and SYDVKM. V shed 1 base and J shed 7 bases, with 14 bases lying between them. The CDR3 reads CASSLLSGPGNSPLHF. The CDR3 coding sequence is TGTGCCAGCAGTTTATTGTCAGGGCCCGGAAATTCACCCCTCCACTTT.

The rearrangement uses TRBV30 and TRBJ2-1; 8 bases line up with TRBD1. Per the germline V gene, CDR1 is GTSNPN and CDR2 is SVGIG (reference sequence). Trimming removed 0 bases from V and 6 bases from J; junction bases left unmatched: 7. This CDR3 is built from 15 residues. In DNA form, the CDR3 reads TGTGCCTGGAGTGTTATGTCAGGGGGCTTCAATGAGCAGTTCTTC. Amino acids: CAWSVMSGGFNEQFF. Together with reference TRBV30 and TRBJ2-1, the CDR3 gives the full variable domain: SQTIHQWPATLVQPVGSPLSLECTVEGTSNPNLYWYRQAAGRGLQLLFYSVGIGQISSEVPQNLSASRPQDRQFILSSKKLLLSDSGFYLCAWSVMSGGFNEQFFGPGTRLTVL.

The chain links TRBV29-1 to TRBJ1-1; D uncertain. Per germline, CDR1 SQVTM and CDR2 ANQGSEA. V was clipped by 4 bases and J by 7 bases, with 4 bases between them. CDR3 length: 9 residues. CDR3 sequence reads: CSVAREAFF. In DNA form, the CDR3 reads TGCAGCGTTGCCCGTGAAGCTTTCTTT.

The rearrangement joins TRBV5-1 to TRBJ1-2, with 10 bases that match TRBD1. CDR3 size: 17 residues. Germline V gene data show CDR1 as SGHRS and CDR2 as YFSETQ. With 0 bases clipped from V and 4 bases from J, the junction kept 9 bases outside the gene matches. CDR3 region: CASSLGVRDRGGYGYTF. The CDR3 DNA is TGCGCCAGCAGCTTGGGGGTCCGGGACAGGGGAGGCTATGGCTACACCTTC.

Notes on this clone: Relative to the germline gene, one junction end is altered; a read error may explain this. The rearrangement uses TRBV6-5 and TRBJ1-1; D remains ambiguous. This CDR3 is 16 amino acids long. Germline CDR1 MNHEY, CDR2 SVGAGI. This CDR3 is CASSYSKVGLKTEAFF. CDR3 nucleotides: TGTGCCAGCAGTTACTCGAAGGTGGGCTTGAAGACTGAAGCTTTCTTT.

Notes on this clone: One junction end disagrees with the germline gene, perhaps due to a read error. This rearrangement joins TRBV7-7 to TRBJ2-2; 7 bases align to TRBD1. CDR1 and CDR2 (germline): SSHAT, FNYEAQ (reference sequence). The CDR3 runs to 15 residues. The CDR3 loop is CASSPRTGNTGELFF. As DNA, the CDR3 is TGTGCTAGCAGCCCGCGGACAGGGAACACCGGGGAGCTGTTTTTT. Using reference TRBV7-7 and TRBJ2-2 for the parts outside the CDR3, the full variable domain is GAGVSQSPRYKVTKRGQDVTLRCDPISSHATLYWYQQALGQGPEFLTYFNYEAQPDKSGLPSDRFSAERPEGSISTLTIQRTEQRDSAMYRCASSPRTGNTGELFFGEGSRLTVL.

This chain uses TRBV6-1 with TRBJ1-1, with 10 nucleotides matching TRBD1. The CDR3 extends over 15 amino acids. Germline values: CDR1 MNHNS, CDR2 SASEGT. V shed 8 bases, J shed 4 bases, and the junction held 10 bases outside the gene matches. CDR3 sequence: CASGRQGARVTEAFF. The CDR3, as DNA: TGTGCCAGCGGTAGACAGGGGGCGCGGGTCACTGAAGCTTTCTTT.

This chain uses TRBV6-5 with TRBJ2-7; 7 nucleotides align to TRBD2. Germline V lookup: CDR1 MNHEY, CDR2 SVGAGI. J lost 4 bases, V lost 7 bases, and 4 bases had no gene match. CDR3 length equals 12 residues. The chain's CDR3 is CASTNGGYEQYF. For the CDR3, the DNA is TGTGCCAGCACCAACGGGGGGTACGAGCAGTACTTC.